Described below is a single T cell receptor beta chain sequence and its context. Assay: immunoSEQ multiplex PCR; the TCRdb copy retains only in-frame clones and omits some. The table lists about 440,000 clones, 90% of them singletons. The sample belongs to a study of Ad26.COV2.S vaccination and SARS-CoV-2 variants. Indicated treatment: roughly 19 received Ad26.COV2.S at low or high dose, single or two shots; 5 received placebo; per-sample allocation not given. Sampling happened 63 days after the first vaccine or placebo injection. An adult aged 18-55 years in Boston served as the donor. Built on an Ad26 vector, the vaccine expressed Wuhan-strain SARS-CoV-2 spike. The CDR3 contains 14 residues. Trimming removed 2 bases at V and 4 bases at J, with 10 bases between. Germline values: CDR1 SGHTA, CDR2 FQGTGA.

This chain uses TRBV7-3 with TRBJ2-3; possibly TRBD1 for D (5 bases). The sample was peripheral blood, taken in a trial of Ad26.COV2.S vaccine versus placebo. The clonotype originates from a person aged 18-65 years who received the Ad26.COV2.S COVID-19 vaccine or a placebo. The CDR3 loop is CASSLFGASDTQYF. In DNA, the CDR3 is TGTGCCAGCAGCTTATTTGGGGCCTCAGATACGCAGTATTTT. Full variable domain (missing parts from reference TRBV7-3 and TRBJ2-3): GAGVSQTPSNKVTEKGKYVELRCDPISGHTALYWYRQSLGQGPEFLIYFQGTGAADDSGLPNDRFFAVRPEGSVSTLKIQRTERGDSAVYLCASSLFGASDTQYFGPGTRLTVL.